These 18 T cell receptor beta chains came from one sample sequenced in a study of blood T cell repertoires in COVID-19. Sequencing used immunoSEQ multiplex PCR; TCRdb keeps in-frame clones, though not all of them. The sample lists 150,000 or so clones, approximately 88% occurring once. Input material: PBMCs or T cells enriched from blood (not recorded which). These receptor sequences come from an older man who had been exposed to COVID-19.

CDR3 nucleotides: TGTGCCAGCAGACAGGACAGAACTTCACTCTCTGGAAACACCATATATTTT. Its translation: CASRQDRTSLSGNTIYF. The chain joins TRBV7-2 to TRBJ1-3; TRBD1 might be the D (6 bases). The ends were cut back, 6 bases at V and 0 bases at J, with 18 bases in the middle. The CDR3 extends over 17 amino acids. Germline CDR1 is SGHTA and CDR2 is FQGNSA.

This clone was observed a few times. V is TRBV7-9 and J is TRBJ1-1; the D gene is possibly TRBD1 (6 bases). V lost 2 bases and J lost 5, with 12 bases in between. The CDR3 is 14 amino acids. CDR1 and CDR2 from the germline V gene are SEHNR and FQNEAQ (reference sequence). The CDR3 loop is CASSLQNDRTEAFF. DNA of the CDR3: TGTGCCAGCAGCTTACAAAACGACAGGACTGAAGCTTTCTTT.

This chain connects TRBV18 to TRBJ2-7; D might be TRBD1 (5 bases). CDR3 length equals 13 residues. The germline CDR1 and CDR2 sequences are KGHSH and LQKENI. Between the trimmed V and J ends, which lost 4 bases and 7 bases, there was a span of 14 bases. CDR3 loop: CASSLSDTREQYF. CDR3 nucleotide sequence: TGTGCCAGCTCACTATCGGACACCAGGGAGCAGTACTTC.

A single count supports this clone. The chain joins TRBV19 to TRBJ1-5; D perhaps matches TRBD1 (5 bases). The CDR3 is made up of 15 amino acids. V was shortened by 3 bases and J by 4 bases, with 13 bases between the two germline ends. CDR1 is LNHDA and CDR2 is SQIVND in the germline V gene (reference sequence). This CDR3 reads CASSMGGTSNQPQHF. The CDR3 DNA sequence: TGTGCCAGTAGTATGGGGGGGACCTCTAATCAGCCCCAGCATTTT. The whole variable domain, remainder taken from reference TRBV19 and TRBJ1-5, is DGGITQSPKYLFRKEGQNVTLSCEQNLNHDAMYWYRQDPGQGLRLIYYSQIVNDFQKGDIAEGYSVSREKKESFPLTVTSAQKNPTAFYLCASSMGGTSNQPQHFGDGTRLSIL.

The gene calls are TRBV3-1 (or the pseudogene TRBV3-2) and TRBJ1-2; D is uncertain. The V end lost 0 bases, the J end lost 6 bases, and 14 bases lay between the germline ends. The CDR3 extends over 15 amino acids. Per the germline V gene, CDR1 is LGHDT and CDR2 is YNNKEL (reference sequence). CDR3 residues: CASSQDRGFRHGYTF. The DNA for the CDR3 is TGTGCCAGCAGCCAAGATCGCGGATTTAGGCATGGCTACACCTTC.

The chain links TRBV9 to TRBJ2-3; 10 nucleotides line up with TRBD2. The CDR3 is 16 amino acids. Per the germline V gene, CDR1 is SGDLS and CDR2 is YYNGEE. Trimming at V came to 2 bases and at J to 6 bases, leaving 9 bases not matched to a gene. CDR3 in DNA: TGTGCCAGCAGCGTCTTAGCGGGGGGACTCCGCGATACGCAGTATTTT. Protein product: CASSVLAGGLRDTQYF.

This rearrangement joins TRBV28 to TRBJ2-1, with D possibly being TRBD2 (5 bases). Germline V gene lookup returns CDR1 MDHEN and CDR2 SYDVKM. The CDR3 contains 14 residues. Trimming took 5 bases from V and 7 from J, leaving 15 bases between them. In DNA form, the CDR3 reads TGTGCCAGCAGTAGAGGACTGGACCGAAATGAGCAGTTCTTC. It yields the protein CASSRGLDRNEQFF.

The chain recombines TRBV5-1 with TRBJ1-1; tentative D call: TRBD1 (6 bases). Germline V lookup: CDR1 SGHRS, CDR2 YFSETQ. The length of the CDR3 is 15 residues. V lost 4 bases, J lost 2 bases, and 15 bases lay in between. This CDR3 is CASSPQGPPNTEAFF. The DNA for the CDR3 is TGCGCCAGCAGCCCACAGGGACCCCCTAACACTGAAGCTTTCTTT.

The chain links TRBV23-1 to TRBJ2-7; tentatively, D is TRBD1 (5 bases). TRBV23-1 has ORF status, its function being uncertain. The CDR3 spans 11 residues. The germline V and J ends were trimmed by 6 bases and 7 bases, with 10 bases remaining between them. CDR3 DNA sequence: TGCGCCAGCAGCGACAGAAATGAGCAGTACTTC. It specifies CASSDRNEQYF.

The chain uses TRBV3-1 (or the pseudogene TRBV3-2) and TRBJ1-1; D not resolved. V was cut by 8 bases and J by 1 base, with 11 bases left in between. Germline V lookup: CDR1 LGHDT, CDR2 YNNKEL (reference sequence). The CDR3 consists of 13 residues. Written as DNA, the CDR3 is TGTGCCAGCTCGACTCTACAGAACACTGAAGCTTTCTTT. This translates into CASSTLQNTEAFF.

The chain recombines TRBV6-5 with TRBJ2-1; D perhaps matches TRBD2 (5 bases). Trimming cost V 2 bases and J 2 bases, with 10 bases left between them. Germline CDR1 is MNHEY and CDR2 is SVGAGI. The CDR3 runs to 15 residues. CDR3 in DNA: TGTGCCAGCAGTTACCCCGGGGTAACCTACAATGAGCAGTTCTTC. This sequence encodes CASSYPGVTYNEQFF.

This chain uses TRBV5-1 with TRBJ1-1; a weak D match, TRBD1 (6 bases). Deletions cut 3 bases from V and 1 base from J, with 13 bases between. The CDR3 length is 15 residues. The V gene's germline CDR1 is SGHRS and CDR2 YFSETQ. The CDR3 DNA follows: TGCGCCAGCAGCTCACAACAGGGACGGAACACTGAAGCTTTCTTT. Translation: CASSSQQGRNTEAFF. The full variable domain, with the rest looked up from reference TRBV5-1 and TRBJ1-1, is KAGVTQTPRYLIKTRGQQVTLSCSPISGHRSVSWYQQTPGQGLQFLFEYFSETQRNKGNFPGRFSGRQFSNSRSEMNVSTLELGDSALYLCASSSQQGRNTEAFFGQGTRLTVV.

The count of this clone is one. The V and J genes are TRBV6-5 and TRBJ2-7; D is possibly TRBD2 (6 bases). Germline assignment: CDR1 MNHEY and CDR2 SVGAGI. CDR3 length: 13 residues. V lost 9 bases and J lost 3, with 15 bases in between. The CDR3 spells CASLQGGSYEQYF. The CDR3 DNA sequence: TGTGCCAGTCTTCAGGGAGGCAGCTACGAGCAGTACTTC.

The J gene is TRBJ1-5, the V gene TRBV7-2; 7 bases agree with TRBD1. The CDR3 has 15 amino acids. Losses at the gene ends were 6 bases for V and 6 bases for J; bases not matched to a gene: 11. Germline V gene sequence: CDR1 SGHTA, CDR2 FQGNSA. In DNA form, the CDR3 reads TGTGCCAGCAGTTCAACCACAGGGGTGGTTCAGCCCCAGCATTTT. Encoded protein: CASSSTTGVVQPQHF.

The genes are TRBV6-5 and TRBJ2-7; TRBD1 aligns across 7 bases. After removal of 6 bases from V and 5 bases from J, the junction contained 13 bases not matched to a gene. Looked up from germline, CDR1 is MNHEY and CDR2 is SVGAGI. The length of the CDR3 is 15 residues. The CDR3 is CASSDPPTGLHEQYF. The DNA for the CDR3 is TGTGCCAGCAGCGATCCACCGACAGGGTTGCACGAGCAGTACTTC.

The chain's CDR3 is CAWSVPGQGPYSYEQYF. The CDR3 DNA reads TGTGCCTGGAGTGTACCGGGACAGGGGCCCTATTCCTACGAGCAGTACTTC. The gene calls are TRBV30 and TRBJ2-7, with 10 bases fitting TRBD1. The CDR3 totals 17 residues. The V segment lost 0 bases and the J segment 1 base; nucleotides outside the gene matches: 9. Germline CDR1 and CDR2: GTSNPN and SVGIG (reference sequence). Complete variable domain (other parts from reference TRBV30 and TRBJ2-7): SQTIHQWPATLVQPVGSPLSLECTVEGTSNPNLYWYRQAAGRGLQLLFYSVGIGQISSEVPQNLSASRPQDRQFILSSKKLLLSDSGFYLCAWSVPGQGPYSYEQYFGPGTRLTVT.

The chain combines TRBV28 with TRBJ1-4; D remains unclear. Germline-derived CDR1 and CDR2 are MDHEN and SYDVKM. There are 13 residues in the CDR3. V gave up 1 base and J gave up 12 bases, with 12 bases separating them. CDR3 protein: CASSLYQKRELFF. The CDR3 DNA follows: TGTGCCAGCAGTTTATACCAGAAGAGGGAACTGTTTTTT.

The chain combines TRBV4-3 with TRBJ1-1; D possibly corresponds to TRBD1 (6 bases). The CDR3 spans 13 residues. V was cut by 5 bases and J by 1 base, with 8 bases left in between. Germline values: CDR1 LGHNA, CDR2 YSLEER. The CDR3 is CASSDRSNTEAFF. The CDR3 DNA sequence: TGCGCCAGCAGCGACAGGTCGAACACTGAAGCTTTCTTT.